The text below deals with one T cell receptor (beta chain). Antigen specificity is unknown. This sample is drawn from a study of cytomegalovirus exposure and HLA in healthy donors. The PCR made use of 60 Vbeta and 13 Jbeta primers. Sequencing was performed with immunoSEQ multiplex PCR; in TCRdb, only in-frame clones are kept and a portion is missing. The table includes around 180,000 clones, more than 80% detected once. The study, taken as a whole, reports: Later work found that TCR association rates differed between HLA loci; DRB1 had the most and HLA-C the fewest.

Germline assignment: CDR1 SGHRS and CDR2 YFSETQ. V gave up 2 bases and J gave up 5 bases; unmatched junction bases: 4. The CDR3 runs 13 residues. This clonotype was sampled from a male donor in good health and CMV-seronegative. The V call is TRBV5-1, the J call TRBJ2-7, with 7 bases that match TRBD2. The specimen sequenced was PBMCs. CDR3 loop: CASSFAGTNEQYF. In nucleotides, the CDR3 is TGCGCCAGCAGCTTCGCAGGGACTAACGAGCAGTACTTC.